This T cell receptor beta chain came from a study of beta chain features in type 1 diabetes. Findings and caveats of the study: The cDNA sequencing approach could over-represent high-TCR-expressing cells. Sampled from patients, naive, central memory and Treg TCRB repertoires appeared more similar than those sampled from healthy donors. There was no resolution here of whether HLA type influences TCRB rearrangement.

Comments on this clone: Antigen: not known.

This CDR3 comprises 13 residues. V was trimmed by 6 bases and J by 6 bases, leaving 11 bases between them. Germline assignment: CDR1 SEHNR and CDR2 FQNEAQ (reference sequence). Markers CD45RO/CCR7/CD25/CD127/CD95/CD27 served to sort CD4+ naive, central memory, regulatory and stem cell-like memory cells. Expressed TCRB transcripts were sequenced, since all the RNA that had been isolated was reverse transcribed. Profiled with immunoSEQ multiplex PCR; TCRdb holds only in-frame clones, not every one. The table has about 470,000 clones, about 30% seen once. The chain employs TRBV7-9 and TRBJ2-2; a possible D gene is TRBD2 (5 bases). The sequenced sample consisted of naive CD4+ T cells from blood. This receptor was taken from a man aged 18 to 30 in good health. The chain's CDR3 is CASSQRGAGELFF. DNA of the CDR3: TGTGCCAGCAGTCAACGGGGTGCCGGGGAGCTGTTTTTT.